This TCR beta chain was identified during a study of cytomegalovirus exposure and HLA in healthy donors. Researchers ran the PCR with 60 Vbeta and 13 Jbeta primers. Clones were read by immunoSEQ multiplex PCR, and TCRdb kept only the in-frame ones, dropping some. The profile covers about 130,000 clones, with approximately 80% appearing a single time and over 3% taken by the ten largest. The sequence derives from a middle-aged woman in good health and CMV-seronegative. Specimen: PBMCs.

CDR3 nucleotide sequence: TGTGCCAGCAGCCTGGGGGGGGTTGAGCAGTTCTTC. Protein sequence: CASSLGGVEQFF. The chain couples TRBV4-2 to TRBJ2-1; TRBD2 matches 7 bases. The J segment lost 9 bases and the V segment lost 4 bases, leaving 3 bases of the junction unmatched. The CDR3 spans 12 residues. Germline-derived CDR1 and CDR2 are LGHNA and YNFKEQ.